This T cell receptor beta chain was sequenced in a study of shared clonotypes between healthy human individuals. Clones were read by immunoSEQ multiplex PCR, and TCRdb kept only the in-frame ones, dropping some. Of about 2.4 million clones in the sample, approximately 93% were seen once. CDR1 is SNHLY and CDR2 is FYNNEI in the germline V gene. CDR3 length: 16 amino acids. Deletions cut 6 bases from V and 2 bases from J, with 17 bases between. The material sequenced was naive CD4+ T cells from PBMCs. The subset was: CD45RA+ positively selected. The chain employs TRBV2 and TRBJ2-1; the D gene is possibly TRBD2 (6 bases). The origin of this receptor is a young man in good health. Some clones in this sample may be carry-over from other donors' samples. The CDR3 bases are TGTGCCAGCAGCGCAGAGCGTAGCGGAGCCTACAATGAGCAGTTCTTC. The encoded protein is CASSAERSGAYNEQFF.